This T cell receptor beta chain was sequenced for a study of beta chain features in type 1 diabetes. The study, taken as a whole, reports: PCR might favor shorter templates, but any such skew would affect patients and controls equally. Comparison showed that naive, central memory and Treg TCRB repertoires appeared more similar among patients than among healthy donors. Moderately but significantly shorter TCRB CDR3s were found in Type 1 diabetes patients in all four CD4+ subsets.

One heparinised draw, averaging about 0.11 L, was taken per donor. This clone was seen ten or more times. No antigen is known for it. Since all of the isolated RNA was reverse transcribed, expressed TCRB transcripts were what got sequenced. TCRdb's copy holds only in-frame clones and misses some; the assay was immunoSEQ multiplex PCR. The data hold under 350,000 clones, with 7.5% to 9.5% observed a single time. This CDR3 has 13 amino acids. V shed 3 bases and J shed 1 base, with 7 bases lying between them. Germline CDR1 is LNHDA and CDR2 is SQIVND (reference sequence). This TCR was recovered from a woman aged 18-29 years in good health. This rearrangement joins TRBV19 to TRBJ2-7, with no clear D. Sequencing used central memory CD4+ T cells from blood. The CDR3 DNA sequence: TGTGCCAGTAGTATTGATAGGTCCTACGAGCAGTACTTC. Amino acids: CASSIDRSYEQYF.